This T cell receptor beta chain derives from a study of cytomegalovirus exposure and HLA in healthy donors. Broader study findings: Rare TCR sequences dominated, though some public TCRs recurred in many donors. Highly shared variants forming one cluster were likely a sequencing artifact.

As regards this clone: What it binds is not known.

Germline V lookup: CDR1 SGDLS, CDR2 YYNGEE. V was pared by 3 bases and J by 0 bases, with 5 bases of the junction left unmatched. CDR3 length equals 15 residues. The study ran its PCR with 60 Vbeta and 13 Jbeta primers. The method was immunoSEQ multiplex PCR; TCRdb's version includes in-frame clones alone and lacks a portion of them. The sample lists roughly 150,000 clones; around 80% were seen once. The source is a man between 18 and 29 years old in good health and CMV-seropositive. The rearrangement uses TRBV9 and TRBJ1-1, with 7 bases matching TRBD1. Sequenced: PBMCs. The CDR3 sequence is CASSDRQGVNTEAFF. The CDR3 bases are TGTGCCAGCAGCGATCGACAGGGCGTGAACACTGAAGCTTTCTTT.